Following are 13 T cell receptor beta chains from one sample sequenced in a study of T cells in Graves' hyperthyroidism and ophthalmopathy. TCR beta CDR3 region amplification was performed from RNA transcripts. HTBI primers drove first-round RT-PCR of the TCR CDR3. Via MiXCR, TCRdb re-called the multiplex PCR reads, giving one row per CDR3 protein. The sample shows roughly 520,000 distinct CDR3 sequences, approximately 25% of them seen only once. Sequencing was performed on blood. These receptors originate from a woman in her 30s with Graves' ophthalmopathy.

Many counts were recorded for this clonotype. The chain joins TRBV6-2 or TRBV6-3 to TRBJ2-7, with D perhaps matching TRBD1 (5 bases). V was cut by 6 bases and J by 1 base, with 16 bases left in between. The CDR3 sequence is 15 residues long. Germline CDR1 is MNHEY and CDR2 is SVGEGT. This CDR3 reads CASSIQGDSSYEQYF. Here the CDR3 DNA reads TGTGCCAGCAGCATCCAGGGCGACAGTTCCTACGAGCAGTACTTC.

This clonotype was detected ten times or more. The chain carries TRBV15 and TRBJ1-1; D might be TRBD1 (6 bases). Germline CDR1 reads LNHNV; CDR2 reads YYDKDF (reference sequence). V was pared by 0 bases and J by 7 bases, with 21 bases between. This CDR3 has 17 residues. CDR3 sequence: CATSRDRPLRGEDEAFF. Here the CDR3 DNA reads TGTGCCACCAGCAGAGACCGCCCTTTGAGGGGGGAGGATGAAGCTTTCTTT. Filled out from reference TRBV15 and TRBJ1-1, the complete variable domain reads DAMVIQNPRYQVTQFGKPVTLSCSQTLNHNVMYWYQQKSSQAPKLLFHYYDKDFNNEADTPDNFQSRRPNTSFCFLDIRSPGLGDTAMYLCATSRDRPLRGEDEAFFGQGTRLTVV.

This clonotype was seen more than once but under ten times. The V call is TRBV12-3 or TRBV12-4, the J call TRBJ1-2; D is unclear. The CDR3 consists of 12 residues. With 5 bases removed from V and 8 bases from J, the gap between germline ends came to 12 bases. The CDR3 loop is CASSPILGGYTF. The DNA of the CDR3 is TGTGCCAGCAGTCCCATCCTGGGCGGCTACACCTTC.

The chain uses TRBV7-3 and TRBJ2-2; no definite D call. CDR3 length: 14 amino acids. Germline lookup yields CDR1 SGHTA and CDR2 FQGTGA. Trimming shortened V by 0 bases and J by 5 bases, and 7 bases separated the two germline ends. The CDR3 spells CASSLTVGTGELFF. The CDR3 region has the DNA TGTGCCAGCAGCTTAACGGTGGGGACCGGGGAGCTGTTTTTT.

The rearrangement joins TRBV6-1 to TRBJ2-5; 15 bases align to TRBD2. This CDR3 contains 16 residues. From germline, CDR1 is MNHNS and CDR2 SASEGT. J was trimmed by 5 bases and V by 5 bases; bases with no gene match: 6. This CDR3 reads CASSPGLAGGHETQYF. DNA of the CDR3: TGTGCCAGCAGTCCAGGACTAGCGGGGGGGCACGAGACCCAGTACTTC.

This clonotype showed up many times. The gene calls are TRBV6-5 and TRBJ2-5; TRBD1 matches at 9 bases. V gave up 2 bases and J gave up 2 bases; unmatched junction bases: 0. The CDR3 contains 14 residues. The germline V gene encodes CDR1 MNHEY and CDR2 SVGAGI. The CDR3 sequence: CASSYGQGQETQYF. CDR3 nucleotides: TGTGCCAGCAGTTACGGACAGGGGCAAGAGACCCAGTACTTC.

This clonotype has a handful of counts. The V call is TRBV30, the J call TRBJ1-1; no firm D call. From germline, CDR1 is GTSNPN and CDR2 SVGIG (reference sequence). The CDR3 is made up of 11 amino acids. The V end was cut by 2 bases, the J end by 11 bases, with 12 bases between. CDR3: CAWSSYTVAFF. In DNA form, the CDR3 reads TGTGCCTGGAGTTCGTACACTGTCGCTTTCTTT.

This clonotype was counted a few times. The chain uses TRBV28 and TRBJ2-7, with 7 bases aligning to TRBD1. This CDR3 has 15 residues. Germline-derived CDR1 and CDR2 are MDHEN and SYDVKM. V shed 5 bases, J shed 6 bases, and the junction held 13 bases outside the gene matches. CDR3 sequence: CASSPGGHTLSEQYF. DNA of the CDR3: TGTGCCAGCAGTCCAGGGGGACACACCCTATCCGAGCAGTACTTC.

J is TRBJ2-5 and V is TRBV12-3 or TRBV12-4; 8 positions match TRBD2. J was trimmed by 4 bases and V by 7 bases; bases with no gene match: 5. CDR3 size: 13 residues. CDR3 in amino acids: CASTAGGGETQYF. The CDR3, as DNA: TGTGCCAGCACGGCGGGGGGCGGAGAGACCCAGTACTTC.

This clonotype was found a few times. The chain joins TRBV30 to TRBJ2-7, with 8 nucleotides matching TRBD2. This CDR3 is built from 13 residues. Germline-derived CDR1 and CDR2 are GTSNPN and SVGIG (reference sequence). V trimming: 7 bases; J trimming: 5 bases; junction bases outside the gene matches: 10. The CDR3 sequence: CASTGGRINEQYF. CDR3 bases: TGTGCCTCCACTGGCGGGAGGATCAACGAGCAGTACTTC.

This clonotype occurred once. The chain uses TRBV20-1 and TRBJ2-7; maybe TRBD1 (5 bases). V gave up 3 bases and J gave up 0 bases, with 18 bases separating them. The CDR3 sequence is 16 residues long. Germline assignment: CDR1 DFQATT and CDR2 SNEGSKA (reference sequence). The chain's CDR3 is CSASIRRGSSSYEQYF. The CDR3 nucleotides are TGCAGTGCTAGTATCCGTAGGGGCTCCAGCTCCTACGAGCAGTACTTC.

In DNA form, the CDR3 reads TGTGCCACCAGCAGGACCCAAACAGGTCGTGAGCAGTACTTC. Translation: CATSRTQTGREQYF. V and J are TRBV15 and TRBJ2-7, with D possibly matching TRBD1 (5 bases). Looked up from germline, CDR1 is LNHNV and CDR2 is YYDKDF (reference sequence). Trimming removed 3 bases at V and 7 bases at J, with 16 bases between. This CDR3 has 14 amino acids.

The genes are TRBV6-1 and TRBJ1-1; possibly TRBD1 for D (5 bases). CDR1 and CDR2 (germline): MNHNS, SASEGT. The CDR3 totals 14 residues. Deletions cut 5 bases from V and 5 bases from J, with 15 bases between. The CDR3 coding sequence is TGTGCCAGCAGTCGCATGGGGGGGATGACTGAAGCTTTCTTT. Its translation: CASSRMGGMTEAFF.